The 23 T cell receptor beta chains below all came from one sample that was sequenced in a study of T-cell memory formation after mild COVID-19 listed by TCRdb under 2021. The library was obtained by 5' RACE. This sample was sequenced with an Illumina NovaSeq 6000. TCRdb reran the public reads through fastp at Q25 and MiXCR, keeping productive beta chains. When rows share a CDR3 protein, they turn into one entry using the most common DNA and genes. The sample includes 400,000 to 500,000 distinct CDR3 sequences, with roughly 26% observed a single time. The ten largest account for around 8.1% of the sample. Sequencing was done on a sample of PBMCs or a T cell subset sorted from them (not recorded which). The receptors stem from an adult woman who had mild COVID-19 (a few samples of this study predate the infection). The sample titles of this study are shuffled in the database, so cell type and time point are left out; the donor was told from shared clones.

The chain links TRBV21-1 to TRBJ2-7; the table names TRBD1, a call not compared with the DNA. TRBV21-1 is labeled a pseudogene. CDR3 length equals 17 residues. Here the CDR3 DNA reads TGTGCCAGCAGCCCATTCCCAGGGGGGACAGATGCCTGCGAGCAGTACTTC. Translating it yields CASSPFPGGTDACEQYF.

This clonotype was seen only a few times. This chain uses TRBV5-6 with TRBJ1-6, with D uncertain. Germline V lookup: CDR1 SGHDT, CDR2 YYEEEE. This CDR3 spans 12 amino acids. CDR3 loop: CAASSYNSPLHF. The CDR3 nucleotides are TGTGCGGCGAGCTCCTATAATTCACCCCTCCACTTT.

V is TRBV7-9 and J is TRBJ1-6; D perhaps matches TRBD1 (5 bases). The CDR3 loop spans 12 amino acids. Deletions cut 3 bases from V and 9 bases from J, with 6 bases between. The germline V gene has CDR1 SEHNR and CDR2 FQNEAQ (reference sequence). The CDR3 protein is CASSFQGSPLHF. As DNA, the CDR3 is TGTGCCAGCAGCTTTCAGGGTTCACCCCTCCACTTT. The whole variable domain, remainder taken from reference TRBV7-9 and TRBJ1-6, is DTGVSQNPRHKITKRGQNVTFRCDPISEHNRLYWYRQTLGQGPEFLTYFQNEAQLEKSRLLSDRFSAERPKGSFSTLEIQRTEQGDSAMYLCASSFQGSPLHFGNGTRLTVT.

The chain carries TRBV24-1 and TRBJ2-7; D remains ambiguous. V shed 0 bases and J shed 3 bases, with 5 bases lying between them. Per germline, CDR1 KGHDR and CDR2 SFDVKD. This CDR3 region has 13 residues. CDR3 in amino acids: CATSDLESYEQYF. DNA of the CDR3: TGTGCCACCAGTGATTTGGAGAGCTACGAGCAGTACTTC.

This clonotype was recorded a few times. The chain joins TRBV24-1 to TRBJ2-5; no clear D. The CDR3 is 16 residues long. V was trimmed by 2 bases and J by 0 bases, leaving 12 bases between them. The germline V gene encodes CDR1 KGHDR and CDR2 SFDVKD. CDR3 nucleotide sequence: TGTGCCACCAGTGATTCCATCGGACGCGACCAAGAGACCCAGTACTTC. It yields the protein CATSDSIGRDQETQYF.

The chain joins TRBV24-1 to TRBJ2-2, with 10 bases that match TRBD2. Germline V gives CDR1 KGHDR, CDR2 SFDVKD. The CDR3 length is 16 residues. The V gene end was trimmed by 2 bases and the J gene end by 7 bases; junction bases not matched to a gene: 6. CDR3 sequence (DNA): TGTGCCACCAGTGATTCCCTAGCGGGAGAATTCGGGGAGCTGTTTTTT. Residues: CATSDSLAGEFGELFF.

This clonotype was counted only a few times. CDR3 in amino acids: CASSVGRGLGSTEAFF. CDR3 in DNA: TGTGCCAGCAGCGTAGGCAGGGGGTTAGGTTCCACTGAAGCTTTCTTT. The chain links TRBV9 to TRBJ1-1; 7 bases are shared with TRBD1. This CDR3 region has 16 residues. J gave up 4 bases and V 0 bases, and 9 bases lay outside the gene matches. Germline CDR1 reads SGDLS; CDR2 reads YYNGEE.

This clonotype was seen more than once but under ten times. This chain links TRBV7-8 with TRBJ2-3; the match to TRBD2 covers 9 bases. This CDR3 has 18 amino acids. CDR1 is SGHVS and CDR2 is FQNEAQ in the germline V gene. V lost 2 bases to trimming and J lost 2 bases; unmatched junction nucleotides: 11. For the CDR3, the DNA is TGTGCCAGCAGCTTAAGAGCGAGACTAGCGGTATTCACAGATACGCAGTATTTT. It encodes CASSLRARLAVFTDTQYF.

This clonotype appeared a few times. This chain joins TRBV6-6 and TRBJ1-2; the D gene is possibly TRBD1 (6 bases). The germline CDR1 and CDR2 sequences are MNHNY and SVGAGI (reference sequence). The CDR3 is made up of 13 amino acids. V was trimmed by 6 bases and J by 8 bases, leaving 16 bases between them. The CDR3 sequence: CASSPRGPEGYTF. In DNA, the CDR3 is TGTGCCAGCAGCCCCAGGGGCCCCGAAGGCTACACCTTC.

V and J are TRBV5-1 and TRBJ1-1, with TRBD1 matching over 11 bases. The CDR3 sequence is 16 residues long. J was trimmed by 1 base and V by 0 bases; bases with no gene match: 2. In germline, CDR1 is SGHRS, CDR2 YFSETQ. DNA of the CDR3: TGCGCCAGCAGCTTGGGGACAGGGGGCCCGAACACTGAAGCTTTCTTT. Protein product: CASSLGTGGPNTEAFF.

The chain couples TRBV6-5 to TRBJ2-7; D possibly uses TRBD1 or TRBD2 (6 bases each). Germline values: CDR1 MNHEY, CDR2 SVGAGI. Trimming took 2 bases from V and 7 from J, leaving 18 bases between them. This CDR3 comprises 15 residues. CDR3 protein: CASSYGEGGWWEQYF. The CDR3 DNA reads as TGTGCCAGCAGTTACGGAGAGGGGGGATGGTGGGAGCAGTACTTC.

Concerning this clonotype: At one end, the junction sequence differs from germline, possibly due to a read error. The rearrangement joins TRBV6-5 to TRBJ2-7; D is possibly TRBD2 (5 bases). The CDR3 length is 15 residues. Germline assignment: CDR1 MNHEY and CDR2 SVGAGI. In DNA form, the CDR3 reads TGTGCAAGCAGTCGGATTCGAGCGGAGAGCTACGAGCAGTACTTC. Translation: CASSRIRAESYEQYF.

The V call is TRBV5-6, the J call TRBJ2-7, with D hard to call. Trimming left V 0 bases short and J 9 bases short, with 7 bases between. Germline CDR1 and CDR2: SGHDT and YYEEEE. The CDR3 is made up of 11 amino acids. The CDR3 region is CASSLGGMQYF. CDR3 in DNA: TGTGCCAGCAGCTTGGGGGGAATGCAGTACTTC.

This rearrangement joins TRBV7-8 to TRBJ1-5; tentative D call: TRBD1 (6 bases). V dropped 5 bases and J dropped 6 bases, with 17 bases sitting between them. CDR3 length equals 15 residues. Germline CDR1 and CDR2: SGHVS and FQNEAQ. The CDR3 DNA reads TGTGCCAGCAGCCCTCAATTGGGGGCGATTCAGCCCCAGCATTTT. It encodes CASSPQLGAIQPQHF.

The J gene is TRBJ2-7, the V gene TRBV28; the match to TRBD2 covers 8 bases. CDR1 is MDHEN and CDR2 is SYDVKM in the germline V gene. The CDR3 loop spans 17 amino acids. J gave up 4 bases and V 3 bases, and 14 bases lay outside the gene matches. The CDR3 DNA sequence: TGTGCCAGCAGTTTTGGATGGCGTGACTCGGGAGGGTACGAGCAGTACTTC. Translation gives CASSFGWRDSGGYEQYF.

This clonotype was found many times. This rearrangement joins TRBV12-3 or TRBV12-4 to TRBJ2-5; TRBD2 matches at 8 bases. V was pared by 6 bases and J by 4 bases, with 7 bases of the junction left unmatched. This CDR3 has 14 amino acids. The CDR3 DNA follows: TGTGCCAGCAGCTCTGGACTAGCTGGAGAGACCCAGTACTTC. Translated: CASSSGLAGETQYF.

The chain has TRBV10-3 and TRBJ2-3; 10 bases line up with TRBD2. The germline CDR1 and CDR2 sequences are ENHRY and SYGVKD. The CDR3 length is 15 residues. V was clipped by 10 bases and J by 5 bases; unmatched bases: 12. In DNA form, the CDR3 reads TGTGCCACAAAAGGGTCTAGCGGGAGTTTAGATACGCAGTATTTT. This sequence encodes CATKGSSGSLDTQYF.

The gene calls are TRBV29-1 and TRBJ2-7; 7 nucleotides align to TRBD2. This CDR3 has 13 amino acids. V lost 6 bases and J lost 2; bases outside the gene matches: 7. Germline CDR1 reads SQVTM; CDR2 reads ANQGSEA. The CDR3 protein is CSVLSGHTYEQYF. The CDR3 DNA is TGCAGCGTCCTTAGCGGGCACACCTACGAGCAGTACTTC.

The genes are TRBV5-1 and TRBJ2-2; 7 bases fit TRBD1. CDR1 and CDR2 from the germline V gene are SGHRS and YFSETQ. The CDR3 is 16 residues long. Losses at the gene ends were 4 bases for V and 6 bases for J; bases not matched to a gene: 12. CDR3 in DNA: TGCGCCAGCAGCGTTCAGGGGGTGATTTCCCCCGGGGAGCTGTTTTTT. It specifies CASSVQGVISPGELFF. Using reference TRBV5-1 and TRBJ2-2 for the parts outside the CDR3, the full variable domain is KAGVTQTPRYLIKTRGQQVTLSCSPISGHRSVSWYQQTPGQGLQFLFEYFSETQRNKGNFPGRFSGRQFSNSRSEMNVSTLELGDSALYLCASSVQGVISPGELFFGEGSRLTVL.

J is TRBJ1-1 and V is TRBV6-5; TRBD1 aligns across 7 bases. V was clipped by 5 bases and J by 7 bases; unmatched bases: 10. In germline, CDR1 is MNHEY, CDR2 SVGAGI. The CDR3 spans 14 residues. The DNA for the CDR3 is TGTGCCAGCAGTAAAACAGGGGCCAGGGGTGAAGCTTTCTTT. It encodes CASSKTGARGEAFF.

J is TRBJ2-7 and V is TRBV6-5; D gene ambiguous. The germline CDR1 and CDR2 sequences are MNHEY and SVGAGI. The CDR3 spans 13 residues. Deletions cut 6 bases from V and 3 bases from J, with 12 bases between. The CDR3: CASRPPGFYEQYF. In nucleotides, the CDR3 is TGTGCCAGCAGGCCTCCAGGATTCTACGAGCAGTACTTC.

The rearrangement links TRBV5-4 to TRBJ1-1, with TRBD1 matching over 11 bases. The CDR3 sequence is 15 residues long. The V segment lost 1 base and the J segment 4 bases; nucleotides outside the gene matches: 3. Germline V gene lookup returns CDR1 SGHNT and CDR2 YYREEE (reference sequence). DNA of the CDR3: TGTGCCAGCAGCTTGCCCGGGACAGGGGGCACTGAAGCTTTCTTT. Translation gives CASSLPGTGGTEAFF.

The chain has TRBV11-3 and TRBJ2-1; TRBD2 might be the D (6 bases). V was cut by 7 bases and J by 2 bases, with 12 bases left in between. This CDR3 is built from 14 residues. Germline V gene sequence: CDR1 SGHNT, CDR2 YENEEA. DNA of the CDR3: TGTGCCAGCACATATTCGGGGGCCTACAATGAGCAGTTCTTC. Amino acid sequence: CASTYSGAYNEQFF.